This T cell receptor (beta chain) emerged from a study of cytomegalovirus exposure and HLA in healthy donors. Regarding this clone: The antigen remains undetermined.

The PCR contained 60 Vbeta and 13 Jbeta primers. Sequencing was performed with immunoSEQ multiplex PCR; in TCRdb, only in-frame clones are kept and a portion is missing. The sample holds about 210,000 clones, roughly 80% seen once. Findings and limits, study-wide: Association with HLA alleles at 0.05 false discovery rate was found for about 17,000 TCR beta sequences in a later analysis.

Sequenced material: PBMCs. This clonotype was sampled from a male donor in good health and CMV-seropositive.

CDR3: CASVTAPGLAGNNEQFF. The CDR3, as DNA: TGCGCCAGCGTCACCGCGCCGGGACTAGCGGGGAACAATGAGCAGTTCTTC. The chain recombines TRBV5-1 with TRBJ2-1, with TRBD2 identical over 13 bases. CDR3 length equals 17 residues. Trimming removed 7 bases from V and 5 bases from J; junction bases left unmatched: 12. Per the germline V gene, CDR1 is SGHRS and CDR2 is YFSETQ. Using reference TRBV5-1 and TRBJ2-1 for the parts outside the CDR3, the full variable domain is KAGVTQTPRYLIKTRGQQVTLSCSPISGHRSVSWYQQTPGQGLQFLFEYFSETQRNKGNFPGRFSGRQFSNSRSEMNVSTLELGDSALYLCASVTAPGLAGNNEQFFGPGTRLTVL.